The text below deals with one TCR beta chain. Original methodology: Using reference gene primer amplification, nucleated cell counts were estimated. Assay: immunoSEQ multiplex PCR; the TCRdb copy retains only in-frame clones and omits some. V and J calls and clone size come straight from that table; D and trimming were deduced from the DNA. Of tens of thousands of clones in the sample, about 83% are singletons; the top ten hold roughly 30%. These data belong to a study of blood T cell repertoires in COVID-19. The CDR3 is 15 amino acids. Germline lookup yields CDR1 LGHDT and CDR2 YNNKEL (reference sequence). V shed 0 bases, J shed 6 bases, and the junction held 3 bases outside the gene matches.

The chain couples TRBV3-1 (or the pseudogene TRBV3-2) to TRBJ1-3; 9 nucleotides line up with TRBD1. Sequencing was performed on peripheral blood. The receptor comes from a woman aged 80 or over with acute or convalescent COVID-19. The CDR3 coding sequence is TGTGCCAGCAGCCAAGATACAGGGGGCTCAAACACCATATATTTT. Protein sequence: CASSQDTGGSNTIYF.